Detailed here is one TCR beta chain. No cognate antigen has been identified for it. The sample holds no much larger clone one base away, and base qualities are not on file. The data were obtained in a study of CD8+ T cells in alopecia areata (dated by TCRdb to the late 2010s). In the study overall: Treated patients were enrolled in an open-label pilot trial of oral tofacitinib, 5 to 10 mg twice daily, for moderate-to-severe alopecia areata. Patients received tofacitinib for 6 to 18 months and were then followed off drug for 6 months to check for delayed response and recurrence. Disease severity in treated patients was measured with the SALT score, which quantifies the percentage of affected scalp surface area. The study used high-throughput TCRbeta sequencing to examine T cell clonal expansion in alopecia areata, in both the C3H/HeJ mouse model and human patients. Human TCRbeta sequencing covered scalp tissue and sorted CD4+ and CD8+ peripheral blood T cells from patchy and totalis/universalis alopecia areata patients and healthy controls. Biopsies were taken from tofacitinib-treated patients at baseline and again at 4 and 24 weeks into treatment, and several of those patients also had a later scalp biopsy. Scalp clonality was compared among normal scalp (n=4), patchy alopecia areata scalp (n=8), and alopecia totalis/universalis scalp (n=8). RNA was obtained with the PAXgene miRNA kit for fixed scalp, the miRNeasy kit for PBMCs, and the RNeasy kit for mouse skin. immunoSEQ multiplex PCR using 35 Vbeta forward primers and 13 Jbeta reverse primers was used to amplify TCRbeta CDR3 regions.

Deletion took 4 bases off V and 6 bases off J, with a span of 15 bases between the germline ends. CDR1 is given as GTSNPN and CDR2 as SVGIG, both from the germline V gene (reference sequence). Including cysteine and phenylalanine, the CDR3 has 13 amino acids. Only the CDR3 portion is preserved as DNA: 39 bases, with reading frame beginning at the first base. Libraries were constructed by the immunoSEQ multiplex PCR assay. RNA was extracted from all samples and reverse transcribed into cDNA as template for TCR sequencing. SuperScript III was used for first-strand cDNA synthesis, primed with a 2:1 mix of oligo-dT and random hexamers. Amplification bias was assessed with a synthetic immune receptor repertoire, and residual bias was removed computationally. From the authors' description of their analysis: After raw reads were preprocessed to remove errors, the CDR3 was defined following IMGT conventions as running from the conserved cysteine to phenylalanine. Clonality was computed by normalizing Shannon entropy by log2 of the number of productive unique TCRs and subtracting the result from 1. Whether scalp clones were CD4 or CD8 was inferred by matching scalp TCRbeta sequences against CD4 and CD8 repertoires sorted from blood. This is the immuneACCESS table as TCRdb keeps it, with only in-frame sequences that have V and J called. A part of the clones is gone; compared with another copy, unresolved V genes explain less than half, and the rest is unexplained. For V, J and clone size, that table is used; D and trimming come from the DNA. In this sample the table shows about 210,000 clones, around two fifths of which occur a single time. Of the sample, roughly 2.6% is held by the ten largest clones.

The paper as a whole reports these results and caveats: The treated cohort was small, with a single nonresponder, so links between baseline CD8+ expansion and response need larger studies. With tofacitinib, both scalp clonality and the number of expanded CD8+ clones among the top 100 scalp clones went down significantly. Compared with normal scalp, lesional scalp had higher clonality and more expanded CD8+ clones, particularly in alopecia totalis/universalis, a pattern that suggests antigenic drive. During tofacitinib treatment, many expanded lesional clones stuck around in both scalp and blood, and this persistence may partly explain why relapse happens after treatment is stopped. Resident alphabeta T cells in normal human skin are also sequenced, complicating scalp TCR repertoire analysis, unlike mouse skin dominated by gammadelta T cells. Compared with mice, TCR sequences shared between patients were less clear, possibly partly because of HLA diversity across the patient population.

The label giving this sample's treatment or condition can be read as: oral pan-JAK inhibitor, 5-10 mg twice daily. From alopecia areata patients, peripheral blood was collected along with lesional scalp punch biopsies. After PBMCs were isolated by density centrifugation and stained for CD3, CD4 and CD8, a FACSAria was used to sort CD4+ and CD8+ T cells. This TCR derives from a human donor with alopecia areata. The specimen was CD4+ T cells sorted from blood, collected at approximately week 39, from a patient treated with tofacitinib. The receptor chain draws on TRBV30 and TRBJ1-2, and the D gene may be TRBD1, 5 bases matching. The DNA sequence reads TGTGCCTGGATGCGAAGGGGTGAGGATGGCTACACCTTC. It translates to CAWMRRGEDGYTF.